This TCR beta chain was sequenced in a study of blood T cell repertoires in COVID-19. Background on the study: COVID-19 samples from acute and convalescent phases originated in the United States, Italy and Spain.

Seattle participants joined during active infection and were tracked over time. V was shortened by 2 bases and J by 1 base, with 11 bases between the two germline ends. Per germline, CDR1 MNHNY and CDR2 SVGAGI (reference sequence). The CDR3 sequence is 15 residues long. Per the original methods: By means of reference gene primer amplification, nucleated cell counts were estimated. Here immunoSEQ multiplex PCR was the method, and the copy in TCRdb shows in-frame clones only, minus some. The D gene and trimming were derived from the DNA, and the V and J assignments and clone size from that table. This sample has roughly 100,000 clones, with almost 90% found just once.

The rearrangement joins TRBV6-6 to TRBJ1-2, with D perhaps matching TRBD1 (5 bases). This clonotype was obtained from a man aged 50 or older with COVID-19, enrolled during active disease. The specimen was peripheral blood. The CDR3 spells CASSYGAGDNYGYTF. The CDR3 DNA is TGTGCCAGCAGTTACGGTGCGGGGGATAACTATGGCTACACCTTC.